A selection of T cell receptor beta chains follows, all from one sample in a study of Graves' ophthalmopathy and Graves' hyperthyroidism. Each CDR3 protein gets one entry after TCRdb re-called the multiplex PCR reads with MiXCR. The data contain some 160,000 distinct CDR3 sequences, roughly 36% of them seen just once; the ten biggest clones take up 8% to 9%. Source material: peripheral blood. These receptors originate from a man younger than 40 with Graves' ophthalmopathy. CDR3s include the opening cysteine and the closing phenylalanine or tryptophan.

CDR3 protein | J gene | V gene
CASSLAAAGGGETQYF | TRBJ2-5 | TRBV7-2
CASSSLGPEAFF | TRBJ1-1 | TRBV12-3/TRBV12-4
CASSDRDSPEAFF | TRBJ1-1 | TRBV12-3/TRBV12-4
CASSYTGLGTDTQYF | TRBJ2-3 | TRBV7-3
CASSIAIRGGLTEAFF | TRBJ1-1 | TRBV6-5
CSARDSSGTRYEQYF | TRBJ2-7 | TRBV20-1
CASSEEVAFQETQYF | TRBJ2-5 | TRBV2
CASGLGGDTQYF | TRBJ2-3 | TRBV12-5
CASSGPGDRDEETQYF | TRBJ2-5 | TRBV28
CASRSRDLDRETQYF | TRBJ2-5 | TRBV5-5
CASSQSGEGAFF | TRBJ1-1 | TRBV3-1
CAWRTSGGRGLFF | TRBJ2-2 | TRBV30
CSAIPVAGGETQYF | TRBJ2-5 | TRBV20-1
CSATRGAKTQYF | TRBJ2-5 | TRBV20-1
CASSLEMGLGRGLEQYF | TRBJ2-7 | TRBV11-2
CSASTFGLAGVSEQYF | TRBJ2-7 | TRBV20-1
CAISDRQGTDTQYF | TRBJ2-3 | TRBV10-3
CAWKSRDRERNTEAFF | TRBJ1-1 | TRBV30
CASSLNFYQPQHF | TRBJ1-5 | TRBV27
CASSIVTGARGYTF | TRBJ1-2 | TRBV19
CASSPGQLETQYF | TRBJ2-5 | TRBV12-3/TRBV12-4
CASSEGFNNYGYTF | TRBJ1-2 | TRBV10-2
CASRGTKTQYF | TRBJ2-5 | TRBV6-1
CASSYGGKSYEQYF | TRBJ2-7 | TRBV6-5
CAWSTGGSGNTIYF | TRBJ1-3 | TRBV30
CASGQGYRPSNTEAFF | TRBJ1-1 | TRBV28
CASKKGQVDQVRASGNTGELFF | TRBJ2-2 | TRBV5-2
CASSVPGQGFQPQHF | TRBJ1-5 | TRBV12-3/TRBV12-4
CASSPTRHPLEAFF | TRBJ1-1 | TRBV6-2/TRBV6-3
CASSHTRQGRGTEAFF | TRBJ1-1 | TRBV12-3/TRBV12-4
CASSLGVLSTEAFF | TRBJ1-1 | TRBV7-9
CASSLKVTLHF | TRBJ1-6 | TRBV28
CASSPLTGVSPLHF | TRBJ1-6 | TRBV27
CASSTRRSANTGELFF | TRBJ2-2 | TRBV12-3/TRBV12-4
CAWSVAGDYGYTF | TRBJ1-2 | TRBV30
CASSLALWDASYEQYF | TRBJ2-7 | TRBV7-2
CASTGTASPLHF | TRBJ1-6 | TRBV12-3/TRBV12-4
CSSLPPGAAGGGQETQYF | TRBJ2-5 | TRBV29-1
CSARGQGAYEQYF | TRBJ2-7 | TRBV20-1
CASRPPAEFYEQYF | TRBJ2-7 | TRBV28
CASSPQKASRVHEQYF | TRBJ2-7 | TRBV11-2
CASSLLGQGERGYTF | TRBJ1-2 | TRBV27
CSVGRARDYGYTF | TRBJ1-2 | TRBV29-1
CASRMETQYF | TRBJ2-5 | TRBV2
CSVAGGGAGETQYF | TRBJ2-5 | TRBV29-1
CASSRKQAYEQYF | TRBJ2-7 | TRBV6-1
CASSYSYTLAGYDYTF | TRBJ1-2 | TRBV6-5
CASSSTVDRAYEQYF | TRBJ2-7 | TRBV7-9
CASSLRGNNQPQHF | TRBJ1-5 | TRBV27
CSVETGWDYGYTF | TRBJ1-2 | TRBV29-1
CASSSRTGAREAFF | TRBJ1-1 | TRBV27